This T cell receptor (beta chain) is from a study of cytomegalovirus exposure and HLA in healthy donors. Study-wide results and limits: CMV serostatus was the sole immune exposure information available. A later examination showed that TCR association rates differed by HLA locus, with DRB1 most and HLA-C fewest.

The PCR was carried out with 60 Vbeta primers and 13 Jbeta primers. Generated by immunoSEQ multiplex PCR, the TCRdb table keeps only in-frame clones and is missing some. The table shows approximately 200,000 clones, with 65% to 90% occurring only once. CDR3 length: 14 amino acids. V lost 2 bases and J lost 9, with 14 bases in between. Germline lookup yields CDR1 SEHNR and CDR2 FQNEAQ (reference sequence). Remarks on this clone: Its antigen is unidentified.

What was sequenced was PBMCs. The receptor was isolated from a woman aged 50 to 60 in good health and CMV-seronegative. The chain has TRBV7-9 and TRBJ2-1, with D perhaps matching TRBD1 (7 bases). DNA for the CDR3: TGTGCCAGCAGCTTATCGGTCCAGGGGGGTGAGCAGTTCTTC. It is translated as CASSLSVQGGEQFF.